This is a list of T cell receptor beta chains from one sample in a study of cytomegalovirus exposure and HLA in healthy donors. Data came from immunoSEQ multiplex PCR; TCRdb stores just in-frame clones and leaves some out. This table holds roughly 170,000 clones, 65% to 80% found once. Material for sequencing was PBMCs. These receptors were obtained from a woman under 40 in good health and CMV-seronegative. Each CDR3 is given with its conserved first and last residue. The order of the fields is J gene, V gene, D gene, clone size, CDR3 protein, CDR3 DNA. The D gene is left open where the match is weak. Some rows have no size entry. The others give once, few or many, or a class for an expanded clone.

TRBJ2-3,TRBV11-3,TRBD1,-,CASSFGTGGTDTQYF,TGTGCCAGCAGCTTCGGGACAGGGGGCACAGATACGCAGTATTTT
TRBJ1-1,TRBV7-9,TRBD1,once,CASSGDSLTENTEAFF,TGTGCCAGCAGCGGGGACAGCCTCACTGAGAACACTGAAGCTTTCTTT
TRBJ1-1,TRBV7-8,TRBD1,-,CASSPRDRNTEAFF,TGTGCCAGCAGCCCCAGGGACAGAAACACTGAAGCTTTCTTT
TRBJ2-7,TRBV7-3,-,once,CASSLDQGPYEQYF,TGTGCCAGCAGCTTAGACCAGGGTCCCTACGAGCAGTACTTC
TRBJ1-2,TRBV7-6,-,-,CASSPTGEYGYTF,TGTGCCAGCAGTCCGACGGGGGAATATGGCTACACCTTC
TRBJ2-3,TRBV6-4,TRBD2,few,CASSETTSGGSDTQYF,TGTGCCAGCAGTGAGACGACTAGCGGGGGCTCAGATACGCAGTATTTT
TRBJ2-2,TRBV27,TRBD1,-,CASSLGQGIGELFF,TGTGCCAGCAGTTTGGGACAGGGCATCGGGGAGCTGTTTTTT
TRBJ2-3,TRBV6-1,-,few,CASSQGSRTDTQYF,TGTGCCAGCTCCCAGGGTTCCCGCACAGATACGCAGTATTTT
TRBJ2-7,TRBV10-1,-,-,CASSESKLRAGREYEQYF,TGCGCCAGCAGTGAGTCGAAACTACGGGCGGGAAGGGAGTACGAGCAGTACTTC
TRBJ2-7,TRBV5-6,-,few,CASSLGWAGPIF,TGTGCCAGCAGCTTGGGATGGGCGGGGCCCATCTTC
TRBJ1-1,TRBV29-1,-,-,CSVDRGPNTEAFF,TGCAGCGTTGACAGGGGCCCGAACACTGAAGCTTTCTTT
TRBJ1-1,TRBV2,-,once,CASGRGNPEAFF,TGTGCCAGCGGTAGGGGGAACCCTGAAGCTTTCTTT
TRBJ2-1,TRBV7-6,-,-,CASSKNQGLRNNEQFF,TGTGCCAGCAGCAAGAATCAGGGGTTGCGGAACAATGAGCAGTTCTTC
TRBJ1-1,TRBV5-1,-,-,CASSLGPLDTKNTEAFF,TGCGCCAGCAGCTTGGGGCCCCTGGACACGAAGAACACTGAAGCTTTCTTT
TRBJ1-2,TRBV6-1,-,-,CASKRTEDYGYTF,TGTGCCAGCAAAAGGACAGAGGACTATGGCTACACCTTC
TRBJ2-1,TRBV30,TRBD2,-,CAYEGLAGTEQFF,TGTGCCTACGAGGGTTTAGCGGGAACCGAGCAGTTCTTC
TRBJ2-7,TRBV5-1,TRBD1,once,CASSWTRKGTGAPYEQYF,TGCGCCAGCAGCTGGACCCGGAAAGGGACAGGAGCCCCCTACGAGCAGTACTTC
TRBJ1-1,TRBV15,-,-,CATSRTEIEAFF,TGTGCCACCAGCAGGACAGAGATTGAAGCTTTCTTT
TRBJ2-2,TRBV7-9,-,few,CASIEGAGGTGELFF,TGTGCCAGCATCGAGGGAGCGGGTGGCACCGGGGAGCTGTTTTTT
TRBJ1-2,TRBV20-1,-,few,CSVEGSYGYTF,TGCAGTGTGGAGGGCTCCTATGGCTACACCTTC
TRBJ1-1,TRBV28,TRBD1,-,CASRRQGESEAFF,TGTGCCAGCAGACGACAGGGGGAATCTGAAGCTTTCTTT
TRBJ2-7,TRBV2,TRBD2,-,CASAWDYPFSGDYEQYF,TGTGCCAGCGCCTGGGACTATCCTTTCTCCGGGGACTACGAGCAGTACTTC
TRBJ1-1,TRBV6-5,-,-,CASSYSAETEAFF,TGTGCCAGCAGTTACTCGGCGGAAACTGAAGCTTTCTTT
TRBJ1-1,TRBV11-3,-,-,CASSFGGGEAFF,TGTGCCAGCAGCTTCGGCGGCGGTGAAGCTTTCTTT
TRBJ2-7,TRBV7-6,TRBD1,-,CASSPRTGGDEQYF,TGTGCCAGCAGCCCAAGGACAGGGGGAGACGAGCAGTACTTC
TRBJ1-1,TRBV11-1,-,few,CASSPFRGGNTEAFF,TGTGCCAGCAGCCCATTTCGGGGGGGGAACACTGAAGCTTTCTTT
TRBJ2-2,TRBV7-9,-,-,CASSKLALDTGELFF,TGTGCCAGCAGTAAACTAGCTCTAGACACCGGGGAGCTGTTTTTT
TRBJ2-1,TRBV11-3,TRBD2,-,CASSLGGGASNEQFF,TGTGCCAGCAGCTTGGGCGGGGGGGCCTCCAATGAGCAGTTCTTC
TRBJ2-7,TRBV30,TRBD2,few,CAWSDGLAGGYEQYF,TGTGCCTGGAGTGACGGACTAGCGGGAGGTTACGAGCAGTACTTC
TRBJ2-7,TRBV27,TRBD1,-,CASSLLGQGYYEQYF,TGTGCCAGCAGTTTATTGGGACAGGGGTACTACGAGCAGTACTTC
TRBJ2-5,TRBV18,-,-,CASSPWGEETQYF,TGTGCCAGCTCACCATGGGGGGAGGAGACCCAGTACTTC
TRBJ1-5,TRBV6-1,-,-,CASKLGEVGQPQHF,TGTGCCAGCAAATTGGGGGAGGTGGGTCAGCCCCAGCATTTT
TRBJ1-1,TRBV7-9,TRBD1,-,CASSLVGQAGF,TGTGCCAGCAGCTTAGTGGGACAGGCGGGCTTT
TRBJ1-2,TRBV29-1,-,few,CSVVELGLGNGYTF,TGCAGCGTTGTGGAACTGGGACTCGGGAATGGCTACACCTTC
TRBJ1-1,TRBV5-1,-,-,CASSLERGTLNTEAFF,TGCGCCAGCAGCTTGGAGAGGGGGACACTGAACACTGAAGCTTTCTTT
TRBJ2-5,TRBV5-4,TRBD1,few,CASSPDRDRAGETQYF,TGTGCCAGCAGCCCCGACCGGGACAGGGCGGGAGAGACCCAGTACTTC
TRBJ2-7,TRBV9,TRBD1,few,CASSVGDSIYEQYF,TGTGCCAGCAGCGTAGGGGACAGCATTTACGAGCAGTACTTC
TRBJ2-1,TRBV5-6,TRBD1,-,CASSLARQGDEQFF,TGTGCCAGCAGCTTGGCCAGGCAGGGGGATGAGCAGTTCTTC
TRBJ2-7,TRBV29-1,-,-,CSVDGGFHEQYF,TGCAGCGTTGATGGAGGGTTCCACGAGCAGTACTTC